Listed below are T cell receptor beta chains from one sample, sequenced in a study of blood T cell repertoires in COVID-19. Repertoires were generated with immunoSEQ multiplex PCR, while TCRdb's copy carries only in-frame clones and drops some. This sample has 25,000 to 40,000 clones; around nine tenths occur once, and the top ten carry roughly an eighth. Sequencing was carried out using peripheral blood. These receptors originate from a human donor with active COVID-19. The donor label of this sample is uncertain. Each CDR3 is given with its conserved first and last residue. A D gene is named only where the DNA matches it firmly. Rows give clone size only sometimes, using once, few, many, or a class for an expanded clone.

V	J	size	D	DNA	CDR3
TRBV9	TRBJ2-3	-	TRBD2	TGTGCCAGCAGCCAGGTCGGGACTAGTCTCGCAGATACGCAGTATTTT	CASSQVGTSLADTQYF
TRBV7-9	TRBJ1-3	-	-	TGTGCCCAGCAGGGGATATCTGGAAACACCATATATTTT	CAQQGISGNTIYF
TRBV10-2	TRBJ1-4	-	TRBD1	TGCGCCAGCAGCCATTCAGGGACAGGGGATGAAAAACTGTTTTTT	CASSHSGTGDEKLFF
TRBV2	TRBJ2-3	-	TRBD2	TGTGCCAGCACTGGACTAGCGGGGGTCCCAGATACGCAGTATTTT	CASTGLAGVPDTQYF
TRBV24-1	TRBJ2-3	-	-	TGTGCCACCAGTGATTTAAGGACTAGCACAGATACGCAGTATTTT	CATSDLRTSTDTQYF
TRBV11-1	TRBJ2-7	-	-	TGTGCCAGCAGCTTAGCGGGGCCGGCCGAGCAGTACTTC	CASSLAGPAEQYF
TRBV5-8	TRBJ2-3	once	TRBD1	TGTGCCAGCAGCTTAGGGACAGGGGGCATGGCAGATACGCAGTATTTT	CASSLGTGGMADTQYF
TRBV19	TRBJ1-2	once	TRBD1	TGTGCCAGTAGTATAAAGGAGACAGGGAACTATGGCTACACCTTC	CASSIKETGNYGYTF
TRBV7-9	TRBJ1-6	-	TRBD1	TGTGCCATCCCAAACAGGCCAGGGGGGAATTCACCCCTCCACTTT	CAIPNRPGGNSPLHF
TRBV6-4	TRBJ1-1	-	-	TGTGCCAGCAGTGACTCGAGCGGGGGCAGGAGTGAAGCTTTCTTT	CASSDSSGGRSEAFF
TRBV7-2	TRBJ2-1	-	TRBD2	TGTGCCAGCAGCTTATCGGGGGGGGAGTACAATGAGCAGTTCTTC	CASSLSGGEYNEQFF
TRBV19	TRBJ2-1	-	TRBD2	TGTGCCAGTCGAAGAGCGGGGGGGCCCAATGAGCAGTTCTTC	CASRRAGGPNEQFF
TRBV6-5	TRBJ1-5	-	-	TGTGCCAGCAGGCTTAGTTACGATCAGCCCCAGCATTTT	CASRLSYDQPQHF
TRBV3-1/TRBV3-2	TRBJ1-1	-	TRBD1	TGTGCCAGCAGCCAAGGACAGGGGATGAACACTGAAGCTTTCTTT	CASSQGQGMNTEAFF
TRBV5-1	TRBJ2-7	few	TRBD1	TGCGCCAGCAGCCAGACAGGGCCCTCCTACGAGCAGTACTTC	CASSQTGPSYEQYF
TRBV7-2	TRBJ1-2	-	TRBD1	TGTGCCAGCAGCCCAACCACGGGACAGGCCTATGGCTACACCTTC	CASSPTTGQAYGYTF
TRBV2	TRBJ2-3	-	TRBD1	TGTGCCAGCAGACGGACAGGTACTAGCACAGATACGCAGTATTTT	CASRRTGTSTDTQYF
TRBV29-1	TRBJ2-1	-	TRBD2	TGCAGCGTTGAAACACCGGGACTAGTTCGGTTCTTC	CSVETPGLVRFF
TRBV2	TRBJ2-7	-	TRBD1	TGTGCCAGCATCAGACAGGGGGCCTACGAGCAGTACTTC	CASIRQGAYEQYF
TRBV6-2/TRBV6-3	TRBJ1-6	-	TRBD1	TGTGCCAGCAGTACCGGGACAGGACCAGGAAATTCACCCCTCCACTTT	CASSTGTGPGNSPLHF
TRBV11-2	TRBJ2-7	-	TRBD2	TGTGCCAGCAGTCTCCTGGGACTAGCGACCGAGCAGTACTTC	CASSLLGLATEQYF
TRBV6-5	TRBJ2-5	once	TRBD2	TGTGCCAGCCGCGAGCCGGCGGGGGGGGAGACCCAGTACTTC	CASREPAGGETQYF
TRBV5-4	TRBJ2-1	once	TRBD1	TGTGCCAGCAGCCAAGACAGGGTAGATGAGCAGTTCTTC	CASSQDRVDEQFF
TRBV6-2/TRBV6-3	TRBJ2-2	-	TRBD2	TGTGCCAGCAGTTCCCCGAGCGGGGGAAACACCGGGGAGCTGTTTTTT	CASSSPSGGNTGELFF